Sequencing of this TCR beta chain was carried out in a study of tumor-infiltrating lymphocytes in primary liver carcinoma. This clonotype was picked up many times. From 500 to 600 ng of total RNA, TCR beta-specific cDNA was reverse-transcribed using a constant-region primer. Researchers made the TCR beta libraries by running three nested multiplex PCR rounds with slightly modified ARM-PCR. In the first two PCR rounds, TRBV1-TRBV30 forward primers were paired with a C-beta reverse primer, and each round lasted 10 cycles. From the multiplex PCR reads, TCRdb called clonotypes with MiXCR, one entry per CDR3 protein. Of about 330,000 distinct CDR3 sequences in the sample, less than 70% were seen once. Germline DNA was extracted too, while blood RNA derived from unsorted whole blood. Germline CDR1 and CDR2: SGHAT and FQNNGV. V was pared by 7 bases and J by 0 bases, with 18 bases of the junction left unmatched. The CDR3 loop spans 18 amino acids.

The source of this sequence is a man in his forties or fifties with primary liver carcinoma and hepatitis B virus infection. The rearrangement links TRBV11-2 to TRBJ2-7; TRBD2 agrees at 7 bases. The source material was peripheral blood. CDR3 sequence: CASTPRPGGLHISYEQYF. The CDR3 DNA follows: TGTGCCAGCACCCCCCGTCCGGGGGGTCTTCATATCTCCTACGAGCAGTACTTC.